Below are 8 T cell receptor beta chains sequenced from a single sample in a study of T-cell memory formation after mild COVID-19. MiXCR, run by TCRdb on the 5' RACE reads, gives a single entry per CDR3 protein. The sample carries 540,000 or so distinct CDR3 sequences, roughly 21% recorded once. The sequenced sample consisted of PBMCs or a T cell subset sorted from them (not recorded which). Every receptor here comes from an adult woman who had mild COVID-19 (a few samples of this study predate the infection). Cell type and time point are not known.

The rearrangement joins TRBV5-4 to TRBJ1-1, with 7 bases identical to TRBD1. Germline lookup yields CDR1 SGHNT and CDR2 YYREEE (reference sequence). The CDR3 has 14 residues. The V gene end was trimmed by 9 bases and the J gene end by 6 bases; junction bases not matched to a gene: 14. The chain's CDR3 is CAIRWDRFTAEAFF. CDR3 DNA: TGTGCCATCCGATGGGACAGATTTACAGCTGAAGCTTTCTTT.

V gene TRBV6-1 combines with J gene TRBJ2-5; 8 bases align to TRBD1. The CDR3 length is 15 residues. V lost 4 bases and J lost 5; bases outside the gene matches: 9. Germline CDR1 MNHNS, CDR2 SASEGT. The DNA for the CDR3 is TGTGCCAGCAGTGCCGACGCAGGGGGCGCGGAGACCCAGTACTTC. Its translation: CASSADAGGAETQYF.

The chain is built from TRBV9 and TRBJ1-3; TRBD1 matches 9 bases. The germline V gene encodes CDR1 SGDLS and CDR2 YYNGEE. This CDR3 contains 18 residues. J was trimmed by 0 bases and V by 4 bases; bases with no gene match: 11. The CDR3 is CASSPTPGQGFSGNTIYF. The CDR3, as DNA: TGTGCCAGCAGCCCCACCCCGGGACAGGGCTTCTCTGGAAACACCATATATTTT.

V gene TRBV7-8 combines with J gene TRBJ2-6, with D perhaps matching TRBD1 or TRBD2 (6 bases each). The CDR3 has 12 residues. Germline loops: CDR1 SGHVS, CDR2 FQNEAQ. V dropped 5 bases and J dropped 17 bases, with 16 bases sitting between them. The chain's CDR3 is CASSVHRDSMTF. CDR3 nucleotide sequence: TGTGCCAGCAGCGTTCACAGGGACTCAATGACTTTC.

Remarks on this clonotype: This likely stems from a read error, as it lies one base from a far larger clone. V and J are TRBV12-3 or TRBV12-4 and TRBJ2-7; D uncertain. The ends were cut back, 7 bases at V and 0 bases at J, with 4 bases in the middle. CDR3 length equals 11 residues. CDR3 bases: TGTGCCAGCACCCTCTCCTACGAGCAGTACTTC. This translates into CASTLSYEQYF.

This clonotype occurred a few times. The rearrangement links TRBV29-1 to TRBJ2-3, with 7 bases matching TRBD1. Unmatched junction bases numbered 12, after V lost 2 bases and J lost 4 bases. This CDR3 contains 16 residues. The germline V gene has CDR1 SQVTM and CDR2 ANQGSEA. The CDR3 DNA follows: TGCAGCGTTGAAATGTATGACAGGGATTCGGCAGATACGCAGTATTTT. Translation gives CSVEMYDRDSADTQYF.

There are a few counts of this clonotype. The chain uses TRBV27 and TRBJ1-3, with D perhaps matching TRBD1 (5 bases). The CDR3 has 14 residues. V lost 3 bases to trimming and J lost 3 bases, with 9 bases between them. Germline V gene sequence: CDR1 MNHEY, CDR2 SMNVEV (reference sequence). CDR3 in DNA: TGTGCCAGCAGTTTCGACAGAAATGGAAACACCATATATTTT. It yields the protein CASSFDRNGNTIYF.

The J gene is TRBJ1-6, the V gene TRBV6-5; 9 bases align to TRBD1. Germline-derived CDR1 and CDR2 are MNHEY and SVGAGI. With 7 bases clipped from V and 7 bases from J, the junction kept 2 bases outside the gene matches. The length of the CDR3 is 13 residues. The CDR3 loop is CASKGTGNSPLHF. CDR3 DNA sequence: TGTGCCAGCAAGGGGACAGGGAATTCACCCCTCCACTTT.